The sequence of this TCR beta chain was determined in a study of monozygotic twins with inflammatory bowel disease. Nested amplification of TCRalpha and TCRbeta cDNA involved two PCRs of about 16 and 10 cycles. Following a re-call of the 5' RACE reads, TCRdb has one entry per CDR3 protein and lacks DNA. Its clone listing holds a few hundred thousand distinct CDR3 sequences. The sequencing sample was made of blood. This receptor was identified in a human donor with ulcerative colitis or Crohn's disease, or a healthy co-twin of an affected twin (not recorded which).

This CDR3 reads CASRSGLAVRDTQYF. This chain uses TRBV28 with TRBJ2-3; with no DNA, the TCRdb D assignment of TRBD2 cannot be verified. The CDR3 has 15 residues. Germline V CDR1 and CDR2: MDHEN, SYDVKM.